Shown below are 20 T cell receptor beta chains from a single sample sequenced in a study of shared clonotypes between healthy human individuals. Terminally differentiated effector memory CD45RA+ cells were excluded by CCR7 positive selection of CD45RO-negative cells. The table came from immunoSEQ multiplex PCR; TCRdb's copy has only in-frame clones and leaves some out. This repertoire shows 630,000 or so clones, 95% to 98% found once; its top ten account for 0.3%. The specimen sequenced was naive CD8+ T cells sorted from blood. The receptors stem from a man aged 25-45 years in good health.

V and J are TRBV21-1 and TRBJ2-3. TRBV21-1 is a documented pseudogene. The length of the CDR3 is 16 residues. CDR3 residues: CASSKTIRDATDTQYF. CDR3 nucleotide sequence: TGTGCCAGCAGCAAAACGATCCGGGACGCCACAGATACGCAGTATTTT.

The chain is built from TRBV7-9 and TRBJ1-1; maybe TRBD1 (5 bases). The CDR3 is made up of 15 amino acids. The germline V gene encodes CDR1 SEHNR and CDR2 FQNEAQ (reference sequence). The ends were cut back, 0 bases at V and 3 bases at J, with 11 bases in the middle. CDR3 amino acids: CASSLANGADTEAFF. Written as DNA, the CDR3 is TGTGCCAGCAGCTTAGCGAACGGGGCGGACACTGAAGCTTTCTTT. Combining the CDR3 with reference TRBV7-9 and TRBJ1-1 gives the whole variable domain DTGVSQNPRHKITKRGQNVTFRCDPISEHNRLYWYRQTLGQGPEFLTYFQNEAQLEKSRLLSDRFSAERPKGSFSTLEIQRTEQGDSAMYLCASSLANGADTEAFFGQGTRLTVV.

In DNA form, the CDR3 reads TGTGCCAGCACGGCTAGCGGGAGTCTAACAGATACGCAGTATTTT. Amino acid sequence: CASTASGSLTDTQYF. The chain is built from TRBV6-5 and TRBJ2-3; 10 nucleotides align to TRBD2. CDR3 length: 15 amino acids. V shed 7 bases, J shed 3 bases, and the junction held 7 bases outside the gene matches. Germline loops: CDR1 MNHEY, CDR2 SVGAGI.

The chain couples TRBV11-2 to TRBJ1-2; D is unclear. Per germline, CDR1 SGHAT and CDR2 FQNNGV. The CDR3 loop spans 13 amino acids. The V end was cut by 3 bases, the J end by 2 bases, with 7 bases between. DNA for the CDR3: TGTGCCAGCAGCTTGTCCATAAACTATGGCTACACCTTC. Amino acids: CASSLSINYGYTF.

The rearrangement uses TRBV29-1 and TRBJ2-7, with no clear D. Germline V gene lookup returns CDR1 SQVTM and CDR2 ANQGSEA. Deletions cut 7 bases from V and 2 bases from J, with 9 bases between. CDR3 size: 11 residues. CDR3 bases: TGCAGCGGCGGATCGCCCTACGAGCAGTACTTC. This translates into CSGGSPYEQYF.

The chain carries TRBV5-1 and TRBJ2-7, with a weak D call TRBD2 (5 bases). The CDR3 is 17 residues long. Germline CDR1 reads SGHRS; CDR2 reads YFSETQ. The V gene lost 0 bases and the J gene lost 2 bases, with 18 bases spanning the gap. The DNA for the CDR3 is TGCGCCAGCAGCTTGGGGATTAGCTGGGAGCGGACCTACGAGCAGTACTTC. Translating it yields CASSLGISWERTYEQYF. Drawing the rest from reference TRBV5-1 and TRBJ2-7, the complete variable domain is KAGVTQTPRYLIKTRGQQVTLSCSPISGHRSVSWYQQTPGQGLQFLFEYFSETQRNKGNFPGRFSGRQFSNSRSEMNVSTLELGDSALYLCASSLGISWERTYEQYFGPGTRLTVT.

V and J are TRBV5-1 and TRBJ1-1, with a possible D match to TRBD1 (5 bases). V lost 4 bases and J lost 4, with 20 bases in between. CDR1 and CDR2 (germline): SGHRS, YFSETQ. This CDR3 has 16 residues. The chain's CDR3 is CASSPYDSPGGTEAFF. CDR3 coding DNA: TGCGCCAGCAGCCCGTACGACAGCCCCGGAGGCACTGAAGCTTTCTTT.

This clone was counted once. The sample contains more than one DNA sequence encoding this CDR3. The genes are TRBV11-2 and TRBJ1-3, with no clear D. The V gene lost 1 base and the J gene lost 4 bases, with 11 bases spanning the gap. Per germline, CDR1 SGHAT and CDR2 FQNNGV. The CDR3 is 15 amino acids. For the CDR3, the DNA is TGTGCCAGCAGCTTAGTAGGCCGGAGCGGAAACACCATATATTTT. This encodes CASSLVGRSGNTIYF.

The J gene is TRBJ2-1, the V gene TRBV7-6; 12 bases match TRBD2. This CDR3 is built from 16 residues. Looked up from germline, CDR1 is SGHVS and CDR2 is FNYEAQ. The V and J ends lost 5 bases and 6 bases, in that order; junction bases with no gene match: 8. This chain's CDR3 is CASSRRTSGTGNEQFF. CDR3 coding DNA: TGTGCCAGCAGCCGGCGGACTAGCGGGACAGGCAATGAGCAGTTCTTC. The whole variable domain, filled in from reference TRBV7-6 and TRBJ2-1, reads GAGVSQSPRYKVTKRGQDVALRCDPISGHVSLYWYRQALGQGPEFLTYFNYEAQQDKSGLPNDRFSAERPEGSISTLTIQRTEQRDSAMYRCASSRRTSGTGNEQFFGPGTRLTVL.

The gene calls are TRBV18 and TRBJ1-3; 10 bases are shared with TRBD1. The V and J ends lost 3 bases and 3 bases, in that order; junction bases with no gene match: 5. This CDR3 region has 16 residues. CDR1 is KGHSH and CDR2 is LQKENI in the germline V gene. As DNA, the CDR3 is TGTGCCAGCTCACCTCTCGGGACAGGGGATGGAAACACCATATATTTT. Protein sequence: CASSPLGTGDGNTIYF.

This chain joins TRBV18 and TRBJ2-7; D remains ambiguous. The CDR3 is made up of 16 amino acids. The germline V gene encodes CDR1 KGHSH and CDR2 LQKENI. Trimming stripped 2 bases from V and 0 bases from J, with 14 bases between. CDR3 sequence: CASSPSSRTFSYEQYF. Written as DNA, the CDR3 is TGTGCCAGCTCACCATCCTCCAGGACGTTCTCCTACGAGCAGTACTTC. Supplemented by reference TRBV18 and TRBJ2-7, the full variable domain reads NAGVMQNPRHLVRRRGQEARLRCSPMKGHSHVYWYRQLPEEGLKFMVYLQKENIIDESGMPKERFSAEFPKEGPSILRIQQVVRGDSAAYFCASSPSSRTFSYEQYFGPGTRLTVT.

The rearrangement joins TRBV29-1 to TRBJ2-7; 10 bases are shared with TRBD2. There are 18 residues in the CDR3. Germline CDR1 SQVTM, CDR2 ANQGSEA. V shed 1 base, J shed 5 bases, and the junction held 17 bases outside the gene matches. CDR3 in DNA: TGCAGCGTTGAAGGCTCTAGCGGGAGCGCCCGCAGGGTCAACGAGCAGTACTTC. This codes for CSVEGSSGSARRVNEQYF.

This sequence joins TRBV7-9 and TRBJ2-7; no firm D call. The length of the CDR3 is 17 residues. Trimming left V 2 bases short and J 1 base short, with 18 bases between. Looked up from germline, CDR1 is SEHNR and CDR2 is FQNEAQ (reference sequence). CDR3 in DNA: TGTGCCAGCAGCTTATCAAATTCAATGGCCAAATCCTACGAGCAGTACTTC. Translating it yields CASSLSNSMAKSYEQYF.

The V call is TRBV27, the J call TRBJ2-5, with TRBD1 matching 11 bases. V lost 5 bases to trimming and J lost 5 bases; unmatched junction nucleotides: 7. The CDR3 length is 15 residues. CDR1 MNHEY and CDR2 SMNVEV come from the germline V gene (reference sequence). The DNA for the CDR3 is TGTGCCAGCAGTACGGGACAGGGGGGATTCGAGACCCAGTACTTC. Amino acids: CASSTGQGGFETQYF.

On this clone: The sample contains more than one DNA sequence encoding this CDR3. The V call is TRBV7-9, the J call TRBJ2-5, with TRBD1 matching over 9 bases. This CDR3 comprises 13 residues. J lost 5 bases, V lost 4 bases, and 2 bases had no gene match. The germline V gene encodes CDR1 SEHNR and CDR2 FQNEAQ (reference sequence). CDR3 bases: TGTGCCAGCAGCTGGGACAGGGAGGAGACCCAGTACTTC. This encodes CASSWDREETQYF.

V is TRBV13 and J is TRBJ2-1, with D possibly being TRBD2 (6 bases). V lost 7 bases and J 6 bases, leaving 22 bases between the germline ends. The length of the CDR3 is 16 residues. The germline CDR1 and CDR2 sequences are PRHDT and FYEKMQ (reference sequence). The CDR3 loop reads CASTPPASENSNEQFF. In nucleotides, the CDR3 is TGTGCCAGCACCCCACCTGCTAGCGAAAATTCCAATGAGCAGTTCTTC.

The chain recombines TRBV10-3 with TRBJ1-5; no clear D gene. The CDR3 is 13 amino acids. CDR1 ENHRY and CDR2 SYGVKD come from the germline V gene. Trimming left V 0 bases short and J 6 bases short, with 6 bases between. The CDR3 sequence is CAISESVGQPQHF. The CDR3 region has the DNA TGTGCCATCAGTGAGTCGGTGGGTCAGCCCCAGCATTTT.

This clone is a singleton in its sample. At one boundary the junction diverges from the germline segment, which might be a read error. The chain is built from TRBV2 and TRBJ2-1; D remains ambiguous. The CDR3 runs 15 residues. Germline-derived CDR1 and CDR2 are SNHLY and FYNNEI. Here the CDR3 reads CASSEESLGYNEQFF. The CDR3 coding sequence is TGTGCCAGCAGCGAAGAAAGCTTAGGTTACAATGAGCAGTTCTTC.

Here the CDR3 DNA reads TGTGCCAGCAGTTCAGATATTAGCTCCTACAATGAGCAGTTCTTC. This translates into CASSSDISSYNEQFF. V gene TRBV6-5 combines with J gene TRBJ2-1, with unresolved D. V lost 4 bases, J lost 0 bases, and 10 bases lay in between. This CDR3 is 15 amino acids long. Germline V gene lookup returns CDR1 MNHEY and CDR2 SVGAGI.

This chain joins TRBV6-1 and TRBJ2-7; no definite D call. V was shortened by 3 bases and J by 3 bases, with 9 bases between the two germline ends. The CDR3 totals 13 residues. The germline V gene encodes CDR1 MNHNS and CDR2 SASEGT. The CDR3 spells CASSDINSYEQYF. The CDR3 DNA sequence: TGTGCCAGCAGTGACATTAACAGCTACGAGCAGTACTTC.